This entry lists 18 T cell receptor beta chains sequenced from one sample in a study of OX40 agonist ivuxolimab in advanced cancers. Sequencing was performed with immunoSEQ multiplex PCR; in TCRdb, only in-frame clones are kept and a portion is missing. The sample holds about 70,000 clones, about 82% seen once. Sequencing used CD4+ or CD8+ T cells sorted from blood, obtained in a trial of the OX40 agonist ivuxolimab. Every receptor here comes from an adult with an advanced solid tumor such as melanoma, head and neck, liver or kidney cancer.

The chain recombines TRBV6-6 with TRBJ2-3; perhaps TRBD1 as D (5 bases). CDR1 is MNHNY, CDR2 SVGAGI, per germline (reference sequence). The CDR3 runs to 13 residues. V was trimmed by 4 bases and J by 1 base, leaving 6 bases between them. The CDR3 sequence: CASSSQGTDTQYF. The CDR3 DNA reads TGTGCCAGCAGTTCACAGGGCACAGATACGCAGTATTTT.

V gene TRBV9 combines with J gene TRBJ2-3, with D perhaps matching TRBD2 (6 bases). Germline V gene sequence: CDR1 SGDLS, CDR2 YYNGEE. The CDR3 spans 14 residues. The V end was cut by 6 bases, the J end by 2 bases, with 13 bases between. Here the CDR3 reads CASNGGVDTDTQYF. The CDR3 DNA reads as TGTGCCAGCAACGGGGGAGTAGACACAGATACGCAGTATTTT.

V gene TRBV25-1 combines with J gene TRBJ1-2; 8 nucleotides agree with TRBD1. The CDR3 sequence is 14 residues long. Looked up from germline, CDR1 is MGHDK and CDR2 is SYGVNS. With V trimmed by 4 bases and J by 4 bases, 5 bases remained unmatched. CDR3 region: CASSGQGAFYGYTF. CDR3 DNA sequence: TGTGCCAGCAGTGGGCAGGGGGCCTTCTATGGCTACACCTTC.

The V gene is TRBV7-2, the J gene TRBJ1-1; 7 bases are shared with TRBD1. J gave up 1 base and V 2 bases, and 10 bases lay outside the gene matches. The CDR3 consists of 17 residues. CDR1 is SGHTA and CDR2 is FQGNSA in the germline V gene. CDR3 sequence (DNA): TGTGCCAGCAGCTTAATGGGACAGCAAATGGGGAACACTGAAGCTTTCTTT. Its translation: CASSLMGQQMGNTEAFF. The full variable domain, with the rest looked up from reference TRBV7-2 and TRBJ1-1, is GAGVSQSPSNKVTEKGKDVELRCDPISGHTALYWYRQSLGQGLEFLIYFQGNSAPDKSGLPSDRFSAERTGGSVSTLTIQRTQQEDSAVYLCASSLMGQQMGNTEAFFGQGTRLTVV.

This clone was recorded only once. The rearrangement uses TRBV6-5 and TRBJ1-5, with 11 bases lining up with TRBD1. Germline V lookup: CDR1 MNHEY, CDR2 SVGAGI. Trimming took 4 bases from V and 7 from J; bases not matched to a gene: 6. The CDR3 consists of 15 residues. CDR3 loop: CASSLGQGGRQPQHF. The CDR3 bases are TGTGCCAGCAGTTTGGGACAGGGGGGAAGGCAGCCCCAGCATTTT.

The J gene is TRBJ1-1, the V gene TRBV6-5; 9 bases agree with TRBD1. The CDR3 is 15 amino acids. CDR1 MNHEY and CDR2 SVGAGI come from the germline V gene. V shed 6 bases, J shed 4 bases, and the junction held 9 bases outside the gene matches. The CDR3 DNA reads TGTGCCAGCAGCCCGACCGGACAGGGGTTCACTGAAGCTTTCTTT. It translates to CASSPTGQGFTEAFF.

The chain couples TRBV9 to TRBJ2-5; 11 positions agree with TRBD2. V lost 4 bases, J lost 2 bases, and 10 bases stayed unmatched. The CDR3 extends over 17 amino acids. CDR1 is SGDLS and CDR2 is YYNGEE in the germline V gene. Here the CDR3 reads CASSLGRRLAGQETQYF. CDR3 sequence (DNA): TGTGCCAGCAGCCTTGGGCGTAGACTAGCGGGGCAAGAGACCCAGTACTTC.

The CDR3 here is CASSWDSPLHF. The CDR3 bases are TGTGCCAGCAGTTGGGATTCACCCCTCCACTTT. The chain has TRBV2 and TRBJ1-6; D gene unclear. From germline, CDR1 is SNHLY and CDR2 FYNNEI. This CDR3 is 11 amino acids long. V was cut by 5 bases and J by 8 bases, with 4 bases left in between.

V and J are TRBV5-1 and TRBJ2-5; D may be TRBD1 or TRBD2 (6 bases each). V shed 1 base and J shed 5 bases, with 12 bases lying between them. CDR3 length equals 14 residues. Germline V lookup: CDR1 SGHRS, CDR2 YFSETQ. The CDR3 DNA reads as TGCGCCAGCAGCTTGCAGGGGAGGTTGGAGACCCAGTACTTC. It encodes CASSLQGRLETQYF.

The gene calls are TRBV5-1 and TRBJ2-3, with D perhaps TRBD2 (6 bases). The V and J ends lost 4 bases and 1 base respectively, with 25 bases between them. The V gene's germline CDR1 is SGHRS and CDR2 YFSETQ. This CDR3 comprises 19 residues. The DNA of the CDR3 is TGCGCCAGCAGCACTCGCCGCCAGGGAGTGGCGGGGCGCACAGATACGCAGTATTTT. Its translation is CASSTRRQGVAGRTDTQYF.

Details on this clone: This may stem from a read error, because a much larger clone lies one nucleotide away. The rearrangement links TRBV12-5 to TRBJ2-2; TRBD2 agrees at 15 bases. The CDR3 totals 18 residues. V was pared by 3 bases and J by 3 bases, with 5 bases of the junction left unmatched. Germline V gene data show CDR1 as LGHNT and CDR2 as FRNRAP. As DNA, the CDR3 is TGTGCTAGTGGTTTCGGACTAGCGGGAGGGGCGGACACCGGGGAGCTGTTTTTT. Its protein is CASGFGLAGGADTGELFF. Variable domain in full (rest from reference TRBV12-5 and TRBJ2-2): DARVTQTPRHKVTEMGQEVTMRCQPILGHNTVFWYRQTMMQGLELLAYFRNRAPLDDSGMPKDRFSAEMPDATLATLKIQPSEPRDSAVYFCASGFGLAGGADTGELFFGEGSRLTVL.

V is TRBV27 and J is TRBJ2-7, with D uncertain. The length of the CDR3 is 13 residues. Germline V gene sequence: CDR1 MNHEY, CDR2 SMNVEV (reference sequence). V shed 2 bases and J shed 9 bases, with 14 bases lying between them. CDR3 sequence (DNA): TGTGCCAGCAGTTTAACTTCCCCAAAAGGGCAGTACTTC. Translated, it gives CASSLTSPKGQYF.

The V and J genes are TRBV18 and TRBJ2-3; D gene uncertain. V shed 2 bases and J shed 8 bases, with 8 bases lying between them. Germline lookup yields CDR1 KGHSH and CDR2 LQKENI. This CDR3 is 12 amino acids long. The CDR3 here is CASSPREPTQYF. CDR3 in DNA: TGTGCCAGCTCACCAAGGGAACCTACGCAGTATTTT.

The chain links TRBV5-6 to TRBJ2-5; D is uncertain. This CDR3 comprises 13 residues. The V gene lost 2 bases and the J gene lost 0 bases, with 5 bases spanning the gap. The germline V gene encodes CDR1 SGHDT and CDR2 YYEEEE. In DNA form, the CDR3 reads TGTGCCAGCAGCTTCGAGTACCAAGAGACCCAGTACTTC. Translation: CASSFEYQETQYF.

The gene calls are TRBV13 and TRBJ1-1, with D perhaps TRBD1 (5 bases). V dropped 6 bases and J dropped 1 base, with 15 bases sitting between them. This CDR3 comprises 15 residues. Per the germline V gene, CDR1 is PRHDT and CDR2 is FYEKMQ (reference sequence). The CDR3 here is CASRRYGGKNTEAFF. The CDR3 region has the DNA TGTGCCAGCAGAAGGTACGGGGGGAAGAACACTGAAGCTTTCTTT.

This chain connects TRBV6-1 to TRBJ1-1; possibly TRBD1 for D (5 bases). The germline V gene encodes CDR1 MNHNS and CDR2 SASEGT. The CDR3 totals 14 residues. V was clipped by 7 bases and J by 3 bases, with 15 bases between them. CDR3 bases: TGTGCCAGCACCCAAAGGGGCAGGTACACTGAAGCTTTCTTT. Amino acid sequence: CASTQRGRYTEAFF.

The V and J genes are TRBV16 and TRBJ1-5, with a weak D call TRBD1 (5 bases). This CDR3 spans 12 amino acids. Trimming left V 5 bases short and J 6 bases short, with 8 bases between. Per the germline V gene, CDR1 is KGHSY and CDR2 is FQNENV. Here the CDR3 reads CASSIGGQPQHF. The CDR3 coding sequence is TGTGCCAGCAGCATCGGGGGTCAGCCCCAGCATTTT.

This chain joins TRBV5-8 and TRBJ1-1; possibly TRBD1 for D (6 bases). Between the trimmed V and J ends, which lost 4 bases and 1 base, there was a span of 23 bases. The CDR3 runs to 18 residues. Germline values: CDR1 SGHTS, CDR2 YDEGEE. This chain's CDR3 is CASSPLVGPMDRNTEAFF. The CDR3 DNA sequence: TGTGCCAGCAGCCCCTTAGTGGGACCGATGGACAGGAACACTGAAGCTTTCTTT.